Listed below are T cell receptor beta chains from one sample, sequenced in a study of shared clonotypes between healthy human individuals. Sequenced by immunoSEQ multiplex PCR; TCRdb stores in-frame clones only, minus some. The table records roughly 660,000 clones, roughly 88% of them present only once. Sequencing input: memory CD8+ T cells from PBMCs. The source is a man in his late teens or twenties in good health. Some clones in this sample may be carry-over from other donors' samples. Both conserved end residues are part of each CDR3. D genes are given only for firm matches. Rows give clone size only sometimes, using once, few, many, or a class for an expanded clone.

j_gene,v_gene,abundance,d_gene,CDR3nt,CDR3aa
TRBJ2-2,TRBV10-3,NA,NA,TGTGCCATCAGTGGATTAGGGATTGCCGGGGAGCTGTTTTTT,CAISGLGIAGELFF
TRBJ2-1,TRBV28,NA,TRBD2,TGTGCCAGCAGTTTAATTCGGACTAGCGGGGACCCCTACAATGAGCAGTTCTTC,CASSLIRTSGDPYNEQFF
TRBJ2-5,TRBV19,NA,TRBD1,TGTGCCAGTAGTACACCGGGTGAACCGGGACAGGGAGTTTGGGGGGACCAAGAGACCCAGTACTTC,CASSTPGEPGQGVWGDQETQYF
TRBJ1-5,TRBV28,NA,NA,TGTGCCAGCAGTTTACGGGGGGGGTGGCAGCCCCAGCATTTT,CASSLRGGWQPQHF
TRBJ2-1,TRBV10-3,NA,TRBD1,TGTGCCATCAGTAATGACAGGGGGCTGAATGAGCAGTTCTTC,CAISNDRGLNEQFF
TRBJ2-3,TRBV19,NA,NA,TGTGCCACCGCCCCGGGCCCGAGGAGAACAGATACGCAGTATTTT,CATAPGPRRTDTQYF
TRBJ1-1,TRBV15,NA,NA,TGTGCCACCAGCAGGTCCTGGGGGAACACTGAAGCTTTCTTT,CATSRSWGNTEAFF
TRBJ2-7,TRBV11-2,NA,NA,TGTGCCAGCAGCTGGGACTCCGCCTACGAGCAGTACTTC,CASSWDSAYEQYF
TRBJ2-7,TRBV5-6,NA,TRBD2,TGTGCCAGCAGCTTGGGGACTAGCTCCTACGAGCAGTACTTC,CASSLGTSSYEQYF
TRBJ2-7,TRBV2,NA,TRBD2,TGTGCCACAAGGACTAGCGGGAGTTTATACGAGCAGTACTTC,CATRTSGSLYEQYF
TRBJ2-7,TRBV19,NA,TRBD2,TGTGCCAGTAGTATAGGAGCGGGGACTGCCTACGAGCAGTACTTC,CASSIGAGTAYEQYF
TRBJ2-3,TRBV5-6,NA,NA,TGTGCCAGCAGCTTGGCCGCTAGGAAGTGGTCTGATACGCAGTATTTT,CASSLAARKWSDTQYF
TRBJ1-1,TRBV6-1,NA,NA,TGTGCCAGCAGTGAAGGGACAGTGGGTACTGAAGCTTTCTTT,CASSEGTVGTEAFF
TRBJ2-3,TRBV9,NA,TRBD2,TGTGCCAGCAGCGTAGATCGAGCGGGAGTTACAGATACGCAGTATTTT,CASSVDRAGVTDTQYF
TRBJ2-2,TRBV19,once,TRBD2,TGTGCCAGCGGACTAGCGGGAGAGGGGGGCACCGGGGAGCTGTTTTTT,CASGLAGEGGTGELFF
TRBJ2-1,TRBV30,NA,TRBD2,TGTGCCTGTACTAGCGGGAGCTCCAGTGAGCAGTTCTTC,CACTSGSSSEQFF
TRBJ2-7,TRBV9,NA,NA,TGTGCCAGCAGCCCGGGACGGGGGACCTACGAGCAGTACTTC,CASSPGRGTYEQYF
TRBJ2-7,TRBV5-1,NA,NA,TGCGCCAGCAGCTTGCACGGCACCTCCTACGAGCAGTACTTC,CASSLHGTSYEQYF
TRBJ2-1,TRBV5-1,NA,NA,TGCGCCAGCAGCTTGCGTCTCGAGAATGAGCAGTTCTTC,CASSLRLENEQFF
TRBJ2-1,TRBV5-6,once,NA,TGTGCCAGCAGCTTGGGCGGGACGTTGAGACACAATGAGCAGTTCTTC,CASSLGGTLRHNEQFF
TRBJ2-7,TRBV7-9,NA,TRBD2,TGTGCCAGCAGCTTGTCGGGAAGAGGTGGGAGGGAAATCACCTACGAGCAGTACTTC,CASSLSGRGGREITYEQYF
TRBJ2-7,TRBV7-2,NA,NA,TGTGCCAGCAGCTTTACTCTGAGCTCCTACGAGCAGTACTTC,CASSFTLSSYEQYF
TRBJ2-2,TRBV11-2,NA,TRBD1,TGTGCCAGCAGCTTATGGGACAGGGGGGGTACCGGGGAGCTGTTTTTT,CASSLWDRGGTGELFF
TRBJ1-5,TRBV19,NA,NA,TGTGCCAGTAGTATTCGAGATTTTGATCAGCCCCAGCATTTT,CASSIRDFDQPQHF
TRBJ2-1,TRBV12-5,NA,TRBD1,TGTGCTAGTGGTTTGGCCTTTCCGACAGGGTCCTACAATGAGCAGTTCTTC,CASGLAFPTGSYNEQFF
TRBJ1-5,TRBV19,NA,NA,TGTGCCAGTAGTATCGGGGGGTCCAATCAGCCCCAGCATTTT,CASSIGGSNQPQHF
TRBJ1-1,TRBV7-9,few,NA,TGTGCCAGCAGCCCAACGGACGGGAACACTGAAGCTTTCTTT,CASSPTDGNTEAFF
TRBJ2-1,TRBV7-8,NA,TRBD2,TGTGCCAGCAGCTCACCAAGACTAGCGGGAGTCCCTAATGAGCAGTTCTTC,CASSSPRLAGVPNEQFF
TRBJ2-2,TRBV19,NA,TRBD1,TGTGCCAGTAGCGAGTCCAGGGGGCTGCACACCGGGGAGCTGTTTTTT,CASSESRGLHTGELFF
TRBJ2-7,TRBV5-1,NA,TRBD1,TGCGCCAGCAGCTCCCCGGGACAGAGCTACGAGCAGTACTTC,CASSSPGQSYEQYF
TRBJ2-7,TRBV7-9,NA,NA,TGTGCCAGCAGCCGGGACATCGGAGACTACGAGCAGTACTTC,CASSRDIGDYEQYF
TRBJ2-4,TRBV6-6,NA,NA,TGTGCCAGCAGTTACAAGCCAGCTGATATACACATTCAGTACTTC,CASSYKPADIHIQYF
TRBJ2-1,TRBV7-6,few,TRBD2,TGTGCCAGCAGCTTAGGCCTGGCGGGAGGGCTATACAATGAGCAGTTCTTC,CASSLGLAGGLYNEQFF
TRBJ2-7,TRBV7-9,NA,TRBD2,TGTGCCAGCAGCCCCAGGGAGGGGTCCTACGAGCAGTACTTC,CASSPREGSYEQYF
TRBJ1-3,TRBV27,NA,NA,TGTGCCAGCAGTTTGCGCAGCGCTGGAAACACCATATATTTT,CASSLRSAGNTIYF
TRBJ1-2,TRBV27,NA,NA,TGTGCCAGCAGTTTTTACAGTGATTATGGCTACACCTTC,CASSFYSDYGYTF
TRBJ2-5,TRBV6-1,NA,NA,TGTGCCAGCAGGGGGCGCTTCCAAGAGACCCAGTACTTC,CASRGRFQETQYF
TRBJ2-2,TRBV28,NA,NA,TGTGCCAGCAGCCGGCTATCCACCGGGGAGCTGTTTTTT,CASSRLSTGELFF
TRBJ1-1,TRBV5-1,NA,NA,TGCGCCAGCAGCTCGGCGACAGGTTCTAGGAGTGCTGAAGCTTTCTTT,CASSSATGSRSAEAFF
TRBJ2-5,TRBV15,once,TRBD1,TGTGCCACCAGCGATAGGGACAGGCAAGAGACCCAGTACTTC,CATSDRDRQETQYF